Below are 11 T cell receptor beta chains sequenced from a single sample in a study of cytomegalovirus exposure and HLA in healthy donors. The PCR employed 60 Vbeta primers together with 13 Jbeta primers. The data were produced by immunoSEQ multiplex PCR, yet TCRdb's version contains in-frame clones alone and is incomplete. The data hold under 200,000 clones, with roughly 79% observed a single time. Sequencing was performed on PBMCs. These receptors were taken from a woman in her fifties or sixties in good health and CMV-seronegative.

Points on this clone: Other DNA sequences in the sample encode the same CDR3. The chain's CDR3 is CASSGQGANSPLHF. The CDR3 nucleotides read TGTGCCAGCAGTGGACAGGGGGCAAATTCACCCCTCCACTTT. This chain links TRBV6-1 with TRBJ1-6; TRBD1 aligns across 10 bases. The CDR3 runs 14 residues. Germline V CDR1 and CDR2: MNHNS, SASEGT. J gave up 7 bases and V 4 bases, and 1 base lay outside the gene matches.

The gene calls are TRBV6-5 and TRBJ2-7, with no clear D. CDR1 is MNHEY and CDR2 is SVGAGI in the germline V gene. The ends were cut back, 6 bases at V and 0 bases at J, with 12 bases in the middle. This CDR3 region has 14 residues. The CDR3 protein is CASRPRKFSYEQYF. The CDR3 DNA is TGTGCCAGCAGGCCTAGGAAGTTCTCCTACGAGCAGTACTTC.

The rearrangement joins TRBV5-6 to TRBJ1-1, with 7 bases identical to TRBD1. Per germline, CDR1 SGHDT and CDR2 YYEEEE. The V and J ends lost 3 bases and 5 bases, in that order; junction bases with no gene match: 7. The CDR3 has 14 residues. The CDR3 DNA is TGTGCCAGCAGCTCTGGAGGGACAGAGACTGAAGCTTTCTTT. Residues: CASSSGGTETEAFF.

This chain connects TRBV19 to TRBJ2-7; tentative D call: TRBD1 (6 bases). CDR1 is LNHDA, CDR2 SQIVND, per germline (reference sequence). CDR3 length: 14 residues. V lost 3 bases and J lost 6, with 15 bases in between. Written as DNA, the CDR3 is TGTGCCAGTAGTATGGTTGTTGCAGGGGCCGAGCAGTACTTC. Translating it yields CASSMVVAGAEQYF.

J is TRBJ2-5 and V is TRBV28; 8 bases agree with TRBD2. Germline V gene data show CDR1 as MDHEN and CDR2 as SYDVKM. The CDR3 loop spans 18 amino acids. Trimming took 5 bases from V and 4 from J; bases not matched to a gene: 18. The CDR3 region is CASSLRTGGGFSGETQYF. Here the CDR3 DNA reads TGTGCCAGCAGTCTACGCACGGGGGGGGGTTTCAGCGGAGAGACCCAGTACTTC.

The chain recombines TRBV4-2 with TRBJ2-1; TRBD2 matches 12 bases. Per the germline V gene, CDR1 is LGHNA and CDR2 is YNFKEQ. The V gene end was trimmed by 3 bases and the J gene end by 3 bases; junction bases not matched to a gene: 6. The CDR3 covers 17 residues. The CDR3 is CASSHLLAGGSYNEQFF. The CDR3, as DNA: TGTGCCAGCAGCCATCTACTAGCGGGGGGAAGCTACAATGAGCAGTTCTTC.

J is TRBJ1-6 and V is TRBV5-3, with a tentative D call TRBD1 (5 bases). Being an ORF, TRBV5-3 has a function that is uncertain. The CDR3 sequence is 17 residues long. Trimming stripped 3 bases from V and 7 bases from J, with 20 bases between. The CDR3 sequence: CARSCAGPLIINSPLHF. CDR3 nucleotide sequence: TGTGCCAGAAGCTGTGCGGGACCTCTGATCATAAATTCACCCCTCCACTTT.

V and J are TRBV4-1 and TRBJ1-1, with 8 bases matching TRBD1. The CDR3 consists of 13 residues. V lost 6 bases to trimming and J lost 10 bases; unmatched junction nucleotides: 10. Germline loops: CDR1 MGHRA, CDR2 YSYEKL. CDR3 in DNA: TGCGCCAGCAGTCCTCCGGACAGGGAGGGAGCTTTCTTT. Protein product: CASSPPDREGAFF.

Points on this clone: The sample carries other DNA sequences with the same CDR3. V is TRBV7-9 and J is TRBJ1-6; D is possibly TRBD1 (5 bases). Germline V gene lookup returns CDR1 SEHNR and CDR2 FQNEAQ (reference sequence). The CDR3 has 14 residues. The V gene lost 1 base and the J gene lost 10 bases, with 11 bases spanning the gap. The CDR3 nucleotides are TGTGCCAGCAGCTTAGGGGGACTTGGGTCACCCCTCCACTTT. Translation: CASSLGGLGSPLHF.

This clone was observed a single time. The J gene is TRBJ2-1, the V gene TRBV11-3; D is possibly TRBD2 (6 bases). This CDR3 comprises 14 residues. Germline V gene lookup returns CDR1 SGHNT and CDR2 YENEEA. The V gene lost 4 bases and the J gene lost 7 bases, with 14 bases spanning the gap. The CDR3 DNA is TGTGCCAGCAGCTCCGGGACTCCCTCTAATGAGCAGTTCTTC. Its translation: CASSSGTPSNEQFF.

CDR3 nucleotide sequence: TGTGCCAGCAGTGTCGAGGGCAACGCTTTCTTT. Protein product: CASSVEGNAFF. The V and J genes are TRBV2 and TRBJ1-1; D is uncertain. Germline-derived CDR1 and CDR2 are SNHLY and FYNNEI. Trimming took off 4 bases at V and 11 bases at J, with 11 bases between the two ends. The length of the CDR3 is 11 residues. Together with reference TRBV2 and TRBJ1-1, the CDR3 gives the full variable domain: EPEVTQTPSHQVTQMGQEVILRCVPISNHLYFYWYRQILGQKVEFLVSFYNNEISEKSEIFDDQFSVERPDGSNFTLKIRSTKLEDSAMYFCASSVEGNAFFGQGTRLTVV.